Presented here are 6 T cell receptor beta chains from one specimen sequenced in a study of cytomegalovirus exposure and HLA in healthy donors. 60 Vbeta and 13 Jbeta primers were used in PCR. Produced via immunoSEQ multiplex PCR; TCRdb's table is partial and in-frame only. The sample yields roughly 120,000 clones, about 79% seen once. Material: PBMCs. Receptors originate from a man aged 18 to 30 in good health and CMV-seronegative.

V and J are TRBV2 and TRBJ2-7; 7 bases are shared with TRBD1. There are 16 residues in the CDR3. CDR1 SNHLY and CDR2 FYNNEI come from the germline V gene. After removal of 6 bases from V and 7 bases from J, the junction contained 18 bases not matched to a gene. CDR3 loop: CASSDPGTADTLEQYV. The CDR3 DNA is TGTGCCAGCAGCGATCCCGGGACAGCGGATACCTTGGAGCAGTACGTC.

The chain couples TRBV5-1 to TRBJ2-6; tentative D call: TRBD1 (7 bases). Germline CDR1 is SGHRS and CDR2 is YFSETQ. Trimming pared 4 bases from V and 2 bases from J, leaving 13 bases between. The CDR3 has 16 residues. CDR3 in amino acids: CASSAGQRTGANVLTF. The CDR3, as DNA: TGCGCCAGCAGCGCGGGACAGCGAACTGGGGCCAACGTCCTGACTTTC.

The chain is built from TRBV4-3 and TRBJ2-7; TRBD2 aligns across 11 bases. CDR1 and CDR2 (germline): LGHNA, YSLEER. J gave up 0 bases and V 2 bases, and 0 bases lay outside the gene matches. The CDR3 has 15 residues. CDR3 region: CASSQTSGSSYEQYF. CDR3 bases: TGCGCCAGCAGCCAAACTAGCGGGAGCTCCTACGAGCAGTACTTC.

This clone was observed a single time. CDR3: CASNSRSGNTIYF. The CDR3 region has the DNA TGTGCCAGCAACTCTCGTTCTGGAAACACCATATATTTT. The rearrangement joins TRBV5-5 to TRBJ1-3; D gene ambiguous. CDR1 is SGHKS, CDR2 YYEKEE, per germline (reference sequence). There are 13 residues in the CDR3. V shed 6 bases and J shed 1 base, with 8 bases lying between them. Complete variable domain (other parts from reference TRBV5-5 and TRBJ1-3): DAGVTQSPTHLIKTRGQQVTLRCSPISGHKSVSWYQQVLGQGPQFIFQYYEKEERGRGNFPDRFSARQFPNYSSELNVNALLLGDSALYLCASNSRSGNTIYFGEGSWLTVV.

The J gene is TRBJ2-7, the V gene TRBV5-1, with 11 bases fitting TRBD2. Germline CDR1 reads SGHRS; CDR2 reads YFSETQ. CDR3 length: 13 amino acids. After removal of 7 bases from V and 3 bases from J, the junction contained 3 bases not matched to a gene. The CDR3 reads CASGLAGFYEQYF. As DNA, the CDR3 is TGCGCCAGCGGACTAGCGGGCTTCTACGAGCAGTACTTC.

The chain combines TRBV10-3 with TRBJ2-2; 9 nucleotides align to TRBD2. Unmatched junction bases numbered 11, after V lost 8 bases and J lost 7 bases. There are 15 residues in the CDR3. Germline CDR1 and CDR2: ENHRY and SYGVKD. The CDR3 loop is CAIGWPSGAGGELFF. Written as DNA, the CDR3 is TGTGCCATCGGTTGGCCTAGCGGGGCCGGCGGGGAGCTGTTTTTT.